Reported below is one T cell receptor beta chain. Its antigen is currently unknown. The record originates from a study of OX40 agonist ivuxolimab in advanced cancers. Findings and limits, study-wide: On average, a greater number of expanded clones characterised CD8+ T cells relative to CD4+. Normalized expansion of T-cell clones was also low for some nonresponders. Clonal expansion from baseline to week 6 occurred in both CD4+ and CD8+ T cells.

Germline V gene data show CDR1 as MNHEY and CDR2 as SVGAGI. V lost 5 bases and J lost 3, with 14 bases in between. This CDR3 is built from 15 residues. TCRdb's copy holds only in-frame clones and misses some; the assay was immunoSEQ multiplex PCR. This table has about 110,000 clones, more than 85% appearing once. The TCR was taken from an adult with an advanced solid tumor such as melanoma, head and neck, liver or kidney cancer. Sequenced material: CD4+ or CD8+ T cells sorted from blood, taken in a trial of the OX40 agonist ivuxolimab. The V gene is TRBV6-5, the J gene TRBJ1-5, with a possible D match to TRBD1 (5 bases). The CDR3 sequence: CASSRTSPLNQPQHF. The CDR3 bases are TGTGCCAGCAGTCGGACATCTCCCCTCAATCAGCCCCAGCATTTT.